The 4 T cell receptor beta chains below were found in one sample sequenced in a study of spatial heterogeneity in lung cancer. TCRdb analysed the 5' RACE reads with MiXCR anew, one entry per CDR3 protein. The sample has 35,000 or so distinct CDR3 sequences, 4% to 6% seen once. Stated time point: sample taken at primary tumor resection. Sequencing of whole RNA from tumor, nontumor lung or frozen PBMC involved no sorting. This material consisted of PBMCs, taken at surgery. The receptor source for this set is a female donor with early-stage non-small cell lung cancer.

This clonotype came up many times. The chain uses TRBV7-3 and TRBJ2-5; 7 bases are a match to TRBD1. J was trimmed by 5 bases and V by 5 bases; bases with no gene match: 11. The CDR3 is 15 residues long. The germline V gene has CDR1 SGHTA and CDR2 FQGTGA. CDR3 region: CASSPQGQAAETQYF. The DNA for the CDR3 is TGTGCCAGCAGCCCCCAAGGACAGGCGGCGGAGACCCAGTACTTC.

Ten or more counts support this clonotype. The chain couples TRBV30 to TRBJ2-2, with 10 positions matching TRBD2. The germline V gene has CDR1 GTSNPN and CDR2 SVGIG (reference sequence). V was pared by 2 bases and J by 3 bases, with 3 bases of the junction left unmatched. This CDR3 region has 15 residues. The CDR3 protein is CAWSISGRHTGELFF. The CDR3 coding sequence is TGTGCCTGGAGTATTAGCGGGAGGCACACCGGGGAGCTGTTTTTT.

In its sample, this clonotype is medium-sized (0.01 to 0.1%). The rearrangement uses TRBV6-1 and TRBJ2-3; no clear D gene. Trimming pared 8 bases from V and 0 bases from J, leaving 12 bases between. Germline CDR1 reads MNHNS; CDR2 reads SASEGT. The CDR3 extends over 14 amino acids. This CDR3 reads CASVSTASTDTQYF. CDR3 DNA: TGTGCCAGCGTTTCGACGGCTAGCACAGATACGCAGTATTTT.

The V call is TRBV2, the J call TRBJ1-4, with 8 positions matching TRBD1. Losses at the gene ends were 5 bases for V and 8 bases for J; bases not matched to a gene: 13. The CDR3 contains 16 residues. Germline CDR1 SNHLY, CDR2 FYNNEI. This CDR3 is CASSIPDRVSREKLFF. The CDR3 DNA reads TGTGCCAGCAGTATACCGGACAGGGTATCCAGAGAAAAACTGTTTTTT.